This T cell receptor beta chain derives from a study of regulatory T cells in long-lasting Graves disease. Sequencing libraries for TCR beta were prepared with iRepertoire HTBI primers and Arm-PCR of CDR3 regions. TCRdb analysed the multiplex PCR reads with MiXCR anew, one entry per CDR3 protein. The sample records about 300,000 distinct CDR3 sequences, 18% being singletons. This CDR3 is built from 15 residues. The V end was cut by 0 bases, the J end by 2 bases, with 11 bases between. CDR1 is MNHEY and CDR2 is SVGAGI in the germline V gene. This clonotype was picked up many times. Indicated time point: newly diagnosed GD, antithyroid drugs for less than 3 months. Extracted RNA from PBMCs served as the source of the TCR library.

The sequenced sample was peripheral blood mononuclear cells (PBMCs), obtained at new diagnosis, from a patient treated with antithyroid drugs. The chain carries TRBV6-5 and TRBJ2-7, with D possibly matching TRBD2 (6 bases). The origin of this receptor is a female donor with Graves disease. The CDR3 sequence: CASSYSPGETYEQYF. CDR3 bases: TGTGCCAGCAGTTACTCCCCGGGAGAGACCTACGAGCAGTACTTC.